Following are 6 T cell receptor beta chains from one sample sequenced in a study of T-cell reconstitution after alpha-beta-depleted transplantation in children. Unique molecular identifiers tagged the TCRbeta library. TCRdb processed the PCR reads anew with MiXCR; each CDR3 protein has one entry. This table has 200,000 to 250,000 distinct CDR3 sequences, roughly 8% appearing once. Sequencing used PBMCs, mostly from graft donor cells, obtained 180 days after TCRalphabeta/CD19-depleted stem cell transplant. The receptor set was obtained from a male patient younger than 18 who had a stem cell transplant for acute lymphoblastic leukemia, so the T cells may come from the graft donor.

This clonotype was recorded many times. The gene calls are TRBV20-1 and TRBJ2-5; D possibly corresponds to TRBD1 (6 bases). This CDR3 contains 16 residues. The V end was cut by 0 bases, the J end by 1 base, with 15 bases between. CDR1 DFQATT and CDR2 SNEGSKA come from the germline V gene (reference sequence). The CDR3 DNA is TGCAGTGCTAGAGATATCAGGGGAACCATCCAAGAGACCCAGTACTTC. The encoded protein is CSARDIRGTIQETQYF.

This clonotype was found many times. J is TRBJ2-1 and V is TRBV7-2, with D possibly called TRBD1 or TRBD2 (6 bases each). This CDR3 contains 15 residues. The V gene lost 5 bases and the J gene lost 7 bases, with 18 bases spanning the gap. In germline, CDR1 is SGHTA, CDR2 FQGNSA. CDR3 protein: CASSLNRGPRNEQFF. The CDR3, as DNA: TGTGCCAGCAGCCTAAACCGGGGGCCGAGGAATGAGCAGTTCTTC.

The CDR3 coding sequence is TGTGCCAGCAGCCTCACCGGGACAGGGGACACTGAAGCTTTCTTT. Translating gives CASSLTGTGDTEAFF. This rearrangement joins TRBV7-9 to TRBJ1-1; 10 nucleotides agree with TRBD1. CDR1 SEHNR and CDR2 FQNEAQ come from the germline V gene (reference sequence). Trimming cost V 5 bases and J 3 bases; bases outside gene matches: 6. The CDR3 runs 15 residues. The full variable domain, completed using reference TRBV7-9 and TRBJ1-1, is DTGVSQNPRHKITKRGQNVTFRCDPISEHNRLYWYRQTLGQGPEFLTYFQNEAQLEKSRLLSDRFSAERPKGSFSTLEIQRTEQGDSAMYLCASSLTGTGDTEAFFGQGTRLTVV.

Ten or more counts support this clonotype. The chain couples TRBV11-3 to TRBJ2-7, with D unclear. The CDR3 spans 13 residues. CDR1 and CDR2 from the germline V gene are SGHNT and YENEEA. Deletions cut 5 bases from V and 6 bases from J, with 14 bases between. In nucleotides, the CDR3 is TGTGCCAGCAGCATCGGGCCTCTGGGCGAGCAGTACTTC. Protein product: CASSIGPLGEQYF.

This clonotype was detected ten times or more. The V and J genes are TRBV11-2 and TRBJ1-1; D is perhaps TRBD1 (5 bases). Germline V gene data show CDR1 as SGHAT and CDR2 as FQNNGV. CDR3 size: 13 residues. V was pared by 5 bases and J by 10 bases, with 17 bases between. CDR3 DNA sequence: TGTGCCAGCAGCCTAATGGAGGGGAGGGGAGCTTTCTTT. Amino acid sequence: CASSLMEGRGAFF.

At least ten counts were recorded for this clonotype. The chain links TRBV20-1 to TRBJ1-1, with D unresolved. The CDR3 runs to 14 residues. V was cut by 6 bases and J by 1 base, with 15 bases left in between. Per germline, CDR1 DFQATT and CDR2 SNEGSKA (reference sequence). The DNA for the CDR3 is TGCAGTGCCACAATCCAGAGACAGAACACTGAAGCTTTCTTT. Its translation: CSATIQRQNTEAFF.